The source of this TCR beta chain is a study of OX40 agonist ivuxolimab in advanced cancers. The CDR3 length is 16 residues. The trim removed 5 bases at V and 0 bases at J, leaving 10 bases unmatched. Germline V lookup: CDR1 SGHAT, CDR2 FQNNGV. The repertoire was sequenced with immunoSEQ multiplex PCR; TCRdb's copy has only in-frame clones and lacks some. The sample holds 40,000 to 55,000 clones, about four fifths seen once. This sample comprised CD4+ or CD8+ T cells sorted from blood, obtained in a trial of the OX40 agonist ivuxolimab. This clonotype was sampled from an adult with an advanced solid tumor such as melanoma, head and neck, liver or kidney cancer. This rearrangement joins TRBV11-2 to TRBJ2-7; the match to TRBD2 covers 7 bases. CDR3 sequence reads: CASSQAWGGFSYEQYF. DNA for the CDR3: TGTGCCAGCAGCCAAGCTTGGGGGGGATTCTCCTACGAGCAGTACTTC.